This entry concerns a single T cell receptor (beta chain). Its antigen is as yet unknown. Trimming took off 1 base at V and 2 bases at J, with 7 bases between the two ends. The CDR3 has 14 amino acids. Germline CDR1 reads SGHAT; CDR2 reads FQNNGV. Alongside a J-beta primer mix, a sample-barcoded 5' primer served in a second PCR lasting roughly 7 to 12 cycles. In TCRdb, the 5' RACE reads were re-called with MiXCR into one record per CDR3 protein. The profile shows about 1.1 million distinct CDR3 sequences, 30% to 40% of them singletons. The data are from a study of blood T cells in healthy people across ages. Study results and caveats: Diversity was higher, and naive CD4+ cells more numerous, in long-lived donors than in aged donors.

The source of this sequence is a man younger than 35 in good health. The V call is TRBV11-2, the J call TRBJ2-3; no clear D. Input material: blood. The CDR3, as DNA: TGTGCCAGCAGCTTAGTGATAGTCACAGATACGCAGTATTTT. Protein product: CASSLVIVTDTQYF.